The 31 T cell receptor beta chains below all came from one sample that was sequenced in a study of T cell changes during pregnancy in multiple sclerosis. Clones were sequenced by immunoSEQ multiplex PCR, and TCRdb holds only the in-frame ones, with some missing. Among more than 55,000 clones listed, around 94% were seen once. The sequenced sample was CD8+ T cells from peripheral blood mononuclear cells, obtained after pregnancy. The source is a female donor with multiple sclerosis, enrolled in a pregnancy study.

This clone showed up just a few times. J is TRBJ2-7 and V is TRBV10-2, with 11 bases that match TRBD2. Losses at the gene ends were 9 bases for V and 6 bases for J; bases not matched to a gene: 7. The germline V gene has CDR1 WSHSY and CDR2 SAAADI. This CDR3 region has 13 residues. DNA of the CDR3: TGCGCCAGTGCGAATAGCGGGAGGGTCGAGCAGTACTTC. The encoded protein is CASANSGRVEQYF.

The CDR3 loop is CASRPWDFGGNTIYF. DNA of the CDR3: TGTGCCAGCAGGCCCTGGGACTTCGGGGGAAACACCATATATTTT. This chain connects TRBV27 to TRBJ1-3, with a tentative D call TRBD1 (5 bases). V was shortened by 6 bases and J by 4 bases, with 16 bases between the two germline ends. The CDR3 sequence is 15 residues long. Germline-derived CDR1 and CDR2 are MNHEY and SMNVEV (reference sequence).

This rearrangement joins TRBV7-9 to TRBJ2-1; 11 positions agree with TRBD2. The CDR3 has 15 amino acids. V lost 5 bases and J lost 6; bases outside the gene matches: 6. Germline V gene sequence: CDR1 SEHNR, CDR2 FQNEAQ (reference sequence). DNA of the CDR3: TGTGCCAGCAGCGACGGACTAGCGGGTCGCAATGAGCAGTTCTTC. It codes for CASSDGLAGRNEQFF.

V gene TRBV6-1 combines with J gene TRBJ1-2; 8 bases fit TRBD1. The CDR3 is 15 amino acids. Germline CDR1 MNHNS, CDR2 SASEGT. The J segment lost 3 bases and the V segment lost 6 bases, leaving 9 bases of the junction unmatched. The CDR3 loop reads CASRRGQEHHYGYTF. The CDR3 DNA reads TGTGCCAGCAGGAGGGGACAGGAACACCACTATGGCTACACCTTC.

The chain recombines TRBV19 with TRBJ2-2; 7 bases map to TRBD2. Germline CDR1 reads LNHDA; CDR2 reads SQIVND (reference sequence). J gave up 6 bases and V 7 bases, and 5 bases lay outside the gene matches. The CDR3 extends over 13 amino acids. The CDR3: CASNMGGAGELFF. The DNA for the CDR3 is TGTGCCAGTAATATGGGGGGGGCCGGGGAGCTGTTTTTT.

CDR3 residues: CASSEVPGYYGYTF. The CDR3 DNA follows: TGTGCCAGCAGTGAAGTTCCCGGGTACTATGGCTACACCTTC. The J gene is TRBJ1-2, the V gene TRBV2; the D is unclear. This CDR3 region has 14 residues. V dropped 1 base and J dropped 3 bases, with 9 bases sitting between them. The V gene's germline CDR1 is SNHLY and CDR2 FYNNEI.

The genes are TRBV5-8 and TRBJ2-3; 12 bases line up with TRBD2. The CDR3 is 16 amino acids. Per germline, CDR1 SGHTS and CDR2 YDEGEE. V was pared by 4 bases and J by 0 bases, with 3 bases of the junction left unmatched. The CDR3 loop reads CASSAGTSGSTDTQYF. Written as DNA, the CDR3 is TGTGCCAGCAGCGCCGGGACTAGCGGGAGCACAGATACGCAGTATTTT.

This rearrangement joins TRBV9 to TRBJ2-7; weak D call: TRBD2 (7 bases). The CDR3 spans 14 residues. Trimming cost V 4 bases and J 5 bases, with 16 bases left between them. Germline CDR1 and CDR2: SGDLS and YYNGEE. Here the CDR3 reads CASSPHGGGDEQYF. CDR3 in DNA: TGTGCCAGCAGCCCCCATGGGGGGGGCGACGAGCAGTACTTC.

This chain uses TRBV13 with TRBJ2-5, with 9 bases matching TRBD1. Trimming cost V 3 bases and J 5 bases; bases outside gene matches: 4. This CDR3 has 14 residues. The germline V gene encodes CDR1 PRHDT and CDR2 FYEKMQ (reference sequence). This CDR3 reads CASSFGTGSETQYF. The CDR3 region has the DNA TGTGCCAGCAGCTTCGGGACAGGGAGTGAGACCCAGTACTTC.

This rearrangement joins TRBV4-1 to TRBJ2-1; TRBD2 aligns across 7 bases. With 4 bases clipped from V and 0 bases from J, the junction kept 6 bases outside the gene matches. The CDR3 contains 16 residues. CDR1 and CDR2 from the germline V gene are MGHRA and YSYEKL. CDR3 coding DNA: TGCGCCAGCAGCCCACTGGGCGGGAGCTCCTACAATGAGCAGTTCTTC. The encoded protein is CASSPLGGSSYNEQFF.

The rearrangement links TRBV5-7 to TRBJ1-2; 10 bases line up with TRBD1. TRBV5-7 is classed as an ORF, of uncertain function. V shed 2 bases, J shed 5 bases, and the junction held 3 bases outside the gene matches. The CDR3 loop spans 14 amino acids. Written as DNA, the CDR3 is TGTGCCAGCAGCTTTTGGACAGGGGGGTATGGCTACACCTTC. Protein sequence: CASSFWTGGYGYTF.

This clone has more than one count but fewer than ten. The rearrangement joins TRBV5-1 to TRBJ2-7; a weak D match, TRBD2 (7 bases). The length of the CDR3 is 13 residues. The germline gives CDR1 SGHRS, CDR2 YFSETQ. Trimming took off 4 bases at V and 5 bases at J, with 13 bases between the two ends. The CDR3 bases are TGCGCCAGCAGCCCCACGGGGGGCCACGAGCAGTACTTC. Protein: CASSPTGGHEQYF.

The J gene is TRBJ1-5, the V gene TRBV7-9, with D maybe TRBD1 (5 bases). This CDR3 contains 12 residues. Germline V gives CDR1 SEHNR, CDR2 FQNEAQ (reference sequence). The DNA for the CDR3 is TGTGCAACGGGGGGGGGCAATCAGCCCCAGCATTTT. Translation: CATGGGNQPQHF.

The chain uses TRBV7-9 and TRBJ2-7, with a weak D call TRBD1 (6 bases). The CDR3 totals 13 residues. Trimming shortened V by 3 bases and J by 3 bases, and 9 bases separated the two germline ends. The germline V gene has CDR1 SEHNR and CDR2 FQNEAQ (reference sequence). The CDR3 nucleotides are TGTGCCAGCAGCTTGCAGGGACACTACGAGCAGTACTTC. The encoded protein is CASSLQGHYEQYF.

The V gene is TRBV5-1, the J gene TRBJ1-4; 7 bases are a match to TRBD1. The CDR3 runs 14 residues. The ends lost 2 bases at V and 4 bases at J; junction bases unmatched: 2. Germline CDR1 and CDR2: SGHRS and YFSETQ. The chain's CDR3 is CASSFGTVNEKLFF. The DNA of the CDR3 is TGCGCCAGCAGCTTCGGGACAGTTAATGAAAAACTGTTTTTT. The variable domain in full, completed from reference TRBV5-1 and TRBJ1-4, reads KAGVTQTPRYLIKTRGQQVTLSCSPISGHRSVSWYQQTPGQGLQFLFEYFSETQRNKGNFPGRFSGRQFSNSRSEMNVSTLELGDSALYLCASSFGTVNEKLFFGSGTQLSVL.

This rearrangement joins TRBV25-1 to TRBJ2-2; 7 positions match TRBD1. This CDR3 is 16 amino acids long. V was clipped by 4 bases and J by 5 bases; unmatched bases: 10. Per germline, CDR1 MGHDK and CDR2 SYGVNS. The DNA for the CDR3 is TGTGCCAGCAGTGCCCAGGGGGTCCCGAGGACCGGGGAGCTGTTTTTT. Residues: CASSAQGVPRTGELFF.

The chain couples TRBV27 to TRBJ1-5; D remains unclear. The CDR3 is 14 amino acids. The germline V gene has CDR1 MNHEY and CDR2 SMNVEV (reference sequence). Trimming took off 3 bases at V and 4 bases at J, with 10 bases between the two ends. The CDR3 DNA reads TGTGCCAGCAGTTTTCGGGGTGGGAATCAGCCCCAGCATTTT. It yields the protein CASSFRGGNQPQHF.

CDR3 sequence: CASSLWGTGSEAFF. CDR3 DNA sequence: TGTGCCAGCAGTTTATGGGGGACAGGCTCTGAAGCTTTCTTT. The V gene is TRBV28, the J gene TRBJ1-1; 8 bases align to TRBD1. J gave up 6 bases and V 0 bases, and 3 bases lay outside the gene matches. The germline V gene has CDR1 MDHEN and CDR2 SYDVKM. The length of the CDR3 is 14 residues.

V gene TRBV27 combines with J gene TRBJ2-7; 10 bases match TRBD2. The germline V gene encodes CDR1 MNHEY and CDR2 SMNVEV (reference sequence). V lost 5 bases, J lost 5 bases, and 6 bases stayed unmatched. This CDR3 is 14 amino acids long. CDR3 sequence: CASSLAGANDEQYF. CDR3 nucleotides: TGTGCCAGCAGTCTAGCGGGAGCAAACGACGAGCAGTACTTC.

This clone occurred a few times. The chain has TRBV7-2 and TRBJ2-7; possible D gene TRBD2, 6 bases. Per the germline V gene, CDR1 is SGHTA and CDR2 is FQGNSA. CDR3 length: 14 residues. The V gene lost 7 bases and the J gene lost 2 bases, with 15 bases spanning the gap. This CDR3 reads CASTLGGPTYEQYF. DNA of the CDR3: TGTGCCAGCACCCTGGGGGGTCCTACCTACGAGCAGTACTTC.

The CDR3 sequence is CASSMGGRFNEQFF. Here the CDR3 DNA reads TGTGCCAGTAGTATGGGGGGGAGGTTCAATGAGCAGTTCTTC. This chain joins TRBV19 and TRBJ2-1; 7 bases map to TRBD2. V lost 3 bases and J lost 6; bases outside the gene matches: 5. Germline assignment: CDR1 LNHDA and CDR2 SQIVND (reference sequence). This CDR3 has 14 amino acids.

This sequence joins TRBV28 and TRBJ2-7; possible D gene TRBD1, 5 bases. Germline V gene data show CDR1 as MDHEN and CDR2 as SYDVKM. The V end was cut by 4 bases, the J end by 2 bases, with 9 bases between. The CDR3 is 13 residues long. CDR3 nucleotides: TGTGCCAGCAGTTCAGGACAAACCTACGAGCAGTACTTC. It is translated as CASSSGQTYEQYF.

The chain couples TRBV5-4 to TRBJ2-7, with 10 bases that match TRBD2. V was clipped by 4 bases and J by 8 bases; unmatched bases: 12. CDR3 length: 15 amino acids. Germline assignment: CDR1 SGHNT and CDR2 YYREEE (reference sequence). The CDR3 protein is CASSIPTSGTPQQYF. CDR3 DNA sequence: TGTGCCAGCAGCATCCCTACTAGCGGGACCCCACAGCAGTACTTC. The whole variable domain, remainder taken from reference TRBV5-4 and TRBJ2-7, is ETGVTQSPTHLIKTRGQQVTLRCSSQSGHNTVSWYQQALGQGPQFIFQYYREEENGRGNFPPRFSGLQFPNYSSELNVNALELDDSALYLCASSIPTSGTPQQYFGPGTRLTVT.

This sequence joins TRBV7-9 and TRBJ2-4; a possible D gene is TRBD1 (5 bases). Germline CDR1 SEHNR, CDR2 FQNEAQ (reference sequence). The V gene lost 3 bases and the J gene lost 8 bases, with 14 bases spanning the gap. This CDR3 has 14 amino acids. CDR3 residues: CASSLLTELDIQYF. DNA for the CDR3: TGTGCCAGCAGCTTGTTGACAGAGTTGGACATTCAGTACTTC.

V is TRBV25-1 and J is TRBJ1-1; 9 nucleotides agree with TRBD1. With 4 bases clipped from V and 5 bases from J, the junction kept 5 bases outside the gene matches. The CDR3 contains 14 residues. Germline V gives CDR1 MGHDK, CDR2 SYGVNS. DNA for the CDR3: TGTGCCAGCAGTGGACAGGGGGGAATTACTGAAGCTTTCTTT. Amino acid sequence: CASSGQGGITEAFF.

The chain has TRBV4-3 and TRBJ2-5; D possibly corresponds to TRBD2 (6 bases). Germline lookup yields CDR1 LGHNA and CDR2 YSLEER. This CDR3 has 15 residues. Trimming left V 2 bases short and J 6 bases short, with 16 bases between. CDR3 DNA: TGCGCCAGCAGCCAAAGACGGGACTGGGCAAAGACCCAGTACTTC. It is translated as CASSQRRDWAKTQYF.

The rearrangement joins TRBV27 to TRBJ2-7; D remains ambiguous. CDR1 and CDR2 from the germline V gene are MNHEY and SMNVEV (reference sequence). CDR3 length: 13 amino acids. Trimming stripped 0 bases from V and 6 bases from J, with 9 bases between. As DNA, the CDR3 is TGTGCCAGCAGTTTATCTTCCCCTCTCGAGCAGTACTTC. Its translation: CASSLSSPLEQYF.

This rearrangement joins TRBV7-6 to TRBJ2-2; D remains ambiguous. The CDR3 extends over 12 amino acids. The V end was cut by 2 bases, the J end by 6 bases, with 4 bases between. Germline V CDR1 and CDR2: SGHVS, FNYEAQ. CDR3 in amino acids: CASSLSSGELFF. The CDR3 DNA reads as TGTGCCAGCAGCTTATCATCCGGGGAGCTGTTTTTT. Variable domain in full (rest from reference TRBV7-6 and TRBJ2-2): GAGVSQSPRYKVTKRGQDVALRCDPISGHVSLYWYRQALGQGPEFLTYFNYEAQQDKSGLPNDRFSAERPEGSISTLTIQRTEQRDSAMYRCASSLSSGELFFGEGSRLTVL.

This clone appeared once. The chain has TRBV28 and TRBJ2-7; the match to TRBD1 covers 7 bases. The CDR3 totals 15 residues. The trim removed 2 bases at V and 2 bases at J, leaving 6 bases unmatched. From germline, CDR1 is MDHEN and CDR2 SYDVKM. The CDR3 region is CASSLPGQKTYEQYF. CDR3 nucleotides: TGTGCCAGCAGTTTACCGGGACAGAAGACCTACGAGCAGTACTTC.

This chain uses TRBV5-1 with TRBJ2-7; 9 bases are shared with TRBD2. This CDR3 spans 16 amino acids. CDR1 is SGHRS and CDR2 is YFSETQ in the germline V gene. V lost 0 bases and J lost 3; bases outside the gene matches: 7. CDR3 DNA sequence: TGCGCCAGCAGCTTGGGTTCGCCGACTAGCGGCTACGAGCAGTACTTC. Its translation is CASSLGSPTSGYEQYF.

The chain recombines TRBV7-9 with TRBJ2-1, with D possibly being TRBD2 (6 bases). The CDR3 runs to 15 residues. Germline CDR1 reads SEHNR; CDR2 reads FQNEAQ (reference sequence). V shed 5 bases and J shed 5 bases, with 16 bases lying between them. In nucleotides, the CDR3 is TGTGCCAGCAGCCTAGGGACTCCTAGTAACAATGAGCAGTTCTTC. The encoded protein is CASSLGTPSNNEQFF. Full variable domain (rest looked up from reference TRBV7-9 and TRBJ2-1): DTGVSQNPRHKITKRGQNVTFRCDPISEHNRLYWYRQTLGQGPEFLTYFQNEAQLEKSRLLSDRFSAERPKGSFSTLEIQRTEQGDSAMYLCASSLGTPSNNEQFFGPGTRLTVL.